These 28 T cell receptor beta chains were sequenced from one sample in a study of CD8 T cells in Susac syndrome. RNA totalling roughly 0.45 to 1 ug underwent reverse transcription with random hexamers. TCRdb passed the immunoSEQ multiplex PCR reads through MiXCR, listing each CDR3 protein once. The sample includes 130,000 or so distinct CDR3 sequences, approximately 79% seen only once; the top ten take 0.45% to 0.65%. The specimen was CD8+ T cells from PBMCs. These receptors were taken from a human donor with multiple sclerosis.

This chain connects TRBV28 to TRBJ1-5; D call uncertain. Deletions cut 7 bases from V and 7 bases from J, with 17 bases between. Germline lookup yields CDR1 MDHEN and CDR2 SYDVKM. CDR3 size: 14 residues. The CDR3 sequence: CASTGLVARQPQHF. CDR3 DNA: TGTGCCAGCACCGGGTTGGTGGCGCGGCAGCCCCAGCATTTT.

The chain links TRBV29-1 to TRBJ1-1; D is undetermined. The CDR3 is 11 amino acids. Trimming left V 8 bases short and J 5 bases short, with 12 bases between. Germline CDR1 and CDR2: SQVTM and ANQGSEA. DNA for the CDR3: TGCAGCTCTCTGTTGGGAACTGAAGCTTTCTTT. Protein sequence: CSSLLGTEAFF.

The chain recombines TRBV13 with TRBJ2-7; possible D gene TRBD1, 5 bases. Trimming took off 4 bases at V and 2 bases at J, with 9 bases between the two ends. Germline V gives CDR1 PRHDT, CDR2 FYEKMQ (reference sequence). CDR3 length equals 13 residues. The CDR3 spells CASSSQVPYEQYV. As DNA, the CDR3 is TGTGCCAGCAGCTCACAGGTCCCCTACGAGCAGTACGTC.

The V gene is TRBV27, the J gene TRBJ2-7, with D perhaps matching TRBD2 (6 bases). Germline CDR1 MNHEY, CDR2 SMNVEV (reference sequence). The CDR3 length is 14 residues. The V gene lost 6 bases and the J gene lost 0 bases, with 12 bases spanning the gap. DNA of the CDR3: TGTGCCAGCAGCCGGGACTTTAGCTCCTACGAGCAGTACGTC. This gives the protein CASSRDFSSYEQYV.

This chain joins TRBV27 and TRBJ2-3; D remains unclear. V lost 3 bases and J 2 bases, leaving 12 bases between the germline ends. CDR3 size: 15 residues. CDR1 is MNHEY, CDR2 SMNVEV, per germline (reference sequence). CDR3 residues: CASSFGVTHTDTQYF. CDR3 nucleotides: TGTGCCAGCAGTTTTGGGGTTACGCACACAGATACGCAGTATTTT.

The CDR3 coding sequence is TGTGCCATCAGTGAGGGTGGAAATGAGCAGTTCTTC. Protein product: CAISEGGNEQFF. J is TRBJ2-1 and V is TRBV10-3; D is uncertain. This CDR3 has 12 residues. V dropped 2 bases and J dropped 7 bases, with 6 bases sitting between them. Germline V gene lookup returns CDR1 ENHRY and CDR2 SYGVKD.

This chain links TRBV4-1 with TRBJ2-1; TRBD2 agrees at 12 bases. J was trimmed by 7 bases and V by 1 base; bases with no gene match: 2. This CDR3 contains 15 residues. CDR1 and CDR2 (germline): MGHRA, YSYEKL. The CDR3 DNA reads TGCGCCAGCAGCCAAGGGACTAGCGGGACGAATGAGCAGTTCTTC. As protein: CASSQGTSGTNEQFF.

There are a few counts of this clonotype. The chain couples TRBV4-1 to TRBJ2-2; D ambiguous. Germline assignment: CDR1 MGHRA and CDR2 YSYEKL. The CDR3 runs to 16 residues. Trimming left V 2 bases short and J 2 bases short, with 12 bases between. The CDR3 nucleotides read TGCGCCAGCAGCCAACTCCGGGCCGATAACACCGGGGAGCTGTTTTTT. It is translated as CASSQLRADNTGELFF.

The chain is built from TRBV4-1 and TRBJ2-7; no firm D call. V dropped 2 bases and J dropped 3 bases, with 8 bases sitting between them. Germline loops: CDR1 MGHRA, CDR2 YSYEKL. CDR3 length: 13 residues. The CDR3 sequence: CASSQRRDYEQYF. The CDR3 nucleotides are TGCGCCAGCAGCCAACGCCGCGACTACGAGCAGTACTTC.

CDR3 in amino acids: CASSGDLESSYEQYV. CDR3 DNA: TGTGCCAGCAGCGGAGACTTAGAAAGCTCCTACGAGCAGTACGTC. The rearrangement uses TRBV5-6 and TRBJ2-7, with no clear D. From germline, CDR1 is SGHDT and CDR2 YYEEEE. The CDR3 runs to 15 residues. V was shortened by 4 bases and J by 0 bases, with 14 bases between the two germline ends.

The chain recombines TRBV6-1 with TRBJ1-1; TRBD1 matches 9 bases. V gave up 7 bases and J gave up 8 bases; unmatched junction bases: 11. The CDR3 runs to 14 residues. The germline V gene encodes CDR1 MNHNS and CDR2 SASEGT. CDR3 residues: CASTSGTGISEAFF. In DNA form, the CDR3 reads TGTGCCAGCACCTCCGGGACAGGGATATCAGAAGCTTTCTTT.

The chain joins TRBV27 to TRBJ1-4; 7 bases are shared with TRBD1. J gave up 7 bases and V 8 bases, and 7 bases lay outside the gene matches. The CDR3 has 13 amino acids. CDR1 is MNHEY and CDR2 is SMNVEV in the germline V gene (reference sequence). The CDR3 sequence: CASGRQGGEKLFF. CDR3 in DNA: TGTGCCAGCGGAAGACAGGGAGGTGAAAAACTGTTTTTT. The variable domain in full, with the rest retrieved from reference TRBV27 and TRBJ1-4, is EAQVTQNPRYLITVTGKKLTVTCSQNMNHEYMSWYRQDPGLGLRQIYYSMNVEVTDKGDVPEGYKVSRKEKRNFPLILESPSPNQTSLYFCASGRQGGEKLFFGSGTQLSVL.

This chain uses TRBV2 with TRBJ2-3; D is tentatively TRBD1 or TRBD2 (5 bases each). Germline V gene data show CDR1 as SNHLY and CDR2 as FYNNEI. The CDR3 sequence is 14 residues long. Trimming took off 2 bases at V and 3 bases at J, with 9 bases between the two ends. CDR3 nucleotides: TGTGCCAGCAGTGAATTGGGGGAAACAGATACGCAGTATTTT. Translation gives CASSELGETDTQYF.

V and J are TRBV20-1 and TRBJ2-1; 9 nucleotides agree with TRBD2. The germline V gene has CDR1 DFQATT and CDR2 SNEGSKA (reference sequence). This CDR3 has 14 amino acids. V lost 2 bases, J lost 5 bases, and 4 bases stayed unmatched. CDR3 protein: CSARSLAGNNEQFF. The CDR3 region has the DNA TGCAGTGCTAGAAGCCTAGCGGGAAACAATGAGCAGTTCTTC.

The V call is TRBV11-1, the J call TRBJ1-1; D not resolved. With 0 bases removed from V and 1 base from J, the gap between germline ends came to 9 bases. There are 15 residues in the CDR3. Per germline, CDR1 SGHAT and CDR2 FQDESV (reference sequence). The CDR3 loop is CASSLARGGNTEAFF. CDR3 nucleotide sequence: TGTGCCAGCAGCTTAGCACGGGGTGGGAACACTGAAGCTTTCTTT.

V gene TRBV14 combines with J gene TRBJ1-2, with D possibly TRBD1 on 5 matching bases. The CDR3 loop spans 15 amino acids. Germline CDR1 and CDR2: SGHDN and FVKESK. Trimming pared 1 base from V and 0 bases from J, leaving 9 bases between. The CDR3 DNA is TGTGCCAGCAGCCAAGCACACAGGTCTAACTATGGCTACACCTTC. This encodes CASSQAHRSNYGYTF.

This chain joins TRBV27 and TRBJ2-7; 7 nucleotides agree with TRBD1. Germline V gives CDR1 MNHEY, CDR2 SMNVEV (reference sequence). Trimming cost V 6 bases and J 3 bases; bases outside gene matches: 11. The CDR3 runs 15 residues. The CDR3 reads CASRFSYRGFYEQYV. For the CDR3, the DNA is TGTGCCAGCAGATTCTCTTACAGGGGATTCTACGAGCAGTACGTC.

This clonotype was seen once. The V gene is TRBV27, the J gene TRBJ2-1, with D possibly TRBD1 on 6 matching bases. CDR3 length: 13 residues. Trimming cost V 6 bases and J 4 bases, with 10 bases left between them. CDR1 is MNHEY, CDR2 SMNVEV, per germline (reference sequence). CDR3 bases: TGTGCCAGCAGAAGGGACAATTACAATGAGCAGTTCTTC. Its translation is CASRRDNYNEQFF.

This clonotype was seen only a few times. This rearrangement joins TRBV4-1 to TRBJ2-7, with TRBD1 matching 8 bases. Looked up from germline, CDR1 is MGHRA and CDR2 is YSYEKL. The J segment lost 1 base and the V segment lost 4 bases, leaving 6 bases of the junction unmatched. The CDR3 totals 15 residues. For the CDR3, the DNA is TGCGCCAGCAGCCTACTCGGGACAGGTTCCTACGAGCAGTACTTC. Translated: CASSLLGTGSYEQYF.

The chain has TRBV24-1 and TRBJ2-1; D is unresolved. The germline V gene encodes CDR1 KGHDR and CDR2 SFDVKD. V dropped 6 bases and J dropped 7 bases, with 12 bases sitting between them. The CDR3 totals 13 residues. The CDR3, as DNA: TGTGCCACCAGTAAAACTCCTGGGAATGAGCAGTTCTTC. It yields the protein CATSKTPGNEQFF.

CDR3 DNA: TGTGCCAGCAGTCTCAGCGGTTCCCCCTACGAGCAGTACGTC. It codes for CASSLSGSPYEQYV. The chain combines TRBV28 with TRBJ2-7; D may be TRBD2 (5 bases). Germline V lookup: CDR1 MDHEN, CDR2 SYDVKM. The CDR3 totals 14 residues. Trimming pared 5 bases from V and 2 bases from J, leaving 13 bases between.

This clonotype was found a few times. CDR3 residues: CASRSGPYEQYF. CDR3 bases: TGTGCCAGCAGGTCGGGACCGTACGAGCAGTACTTC. The chain carries TRBV6-1 and TRBJ2-7; D could derive from TRBD1 or TRBD2 (5 bases each). Trimming shortened V by 6 bases and J by 4 bases, and 10 bases separated the two germline ends. Per germline, CDR1 MNHNS and CDR2 SASEGT. CDR3 length: 12 residues.

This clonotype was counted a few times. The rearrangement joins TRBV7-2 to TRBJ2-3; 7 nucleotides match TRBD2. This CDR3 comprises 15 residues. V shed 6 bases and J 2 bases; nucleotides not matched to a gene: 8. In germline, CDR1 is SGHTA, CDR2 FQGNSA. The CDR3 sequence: CASRGPGLPTDTQYF. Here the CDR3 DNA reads TGTGCCAGCAGGGGACCGGGACTACCCACAGATACGCAGTATTTT.

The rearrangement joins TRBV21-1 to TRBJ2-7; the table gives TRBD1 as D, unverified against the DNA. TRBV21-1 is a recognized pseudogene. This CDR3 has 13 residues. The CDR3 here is CASSKVGLGEQYF. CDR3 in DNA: TGTGCCAGCAGCAAAGTGGGGCTGGGGGAGCAGTACTTC.

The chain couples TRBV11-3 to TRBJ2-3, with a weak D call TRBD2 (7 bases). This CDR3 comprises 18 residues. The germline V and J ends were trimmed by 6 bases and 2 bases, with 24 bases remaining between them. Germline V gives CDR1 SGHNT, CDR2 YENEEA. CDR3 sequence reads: CASSNTRRGGEDTDTQYF. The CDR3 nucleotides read TGTGCCAGCAGTAACACCAGGAGGGGGGGCGAGGACACAGATACGCAGTATTTT.

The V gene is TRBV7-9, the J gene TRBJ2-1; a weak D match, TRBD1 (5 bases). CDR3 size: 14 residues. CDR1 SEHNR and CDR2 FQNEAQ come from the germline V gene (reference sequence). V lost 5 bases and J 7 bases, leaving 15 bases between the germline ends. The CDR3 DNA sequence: TGTGCCAGCAGCCCAACTGACAGTTTTAATGAGCAGTTCTTC. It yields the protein CASSPTDSFNEQFF. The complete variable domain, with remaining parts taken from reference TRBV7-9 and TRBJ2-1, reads DTGVSQNPRHKITKRGQNVTFRCDPISEHNRLYWYRQTLGQGPEFLTYFQNEAQLEKSRLLSDRFSAERPKGSFSTLEIQRTEQGDSAMYLCASSPTDSFNEQFFGPGTRLTVL.

The CDR3 DNA is TGTGCCAGCAGTCAACAGGATCGGGAGTTCTTC. It encodes CASSQQDREFF. The chain combines TRBV6-1 with TRBJ2-1; possibly TRBD1 for D (5 bases). The germline gives CDR1 MNHNS, CDR2 SASEGT. V gave up 5 bases and J gave up 14 bases, with 13 bases separating them. The CDR3 spans 11 residues.

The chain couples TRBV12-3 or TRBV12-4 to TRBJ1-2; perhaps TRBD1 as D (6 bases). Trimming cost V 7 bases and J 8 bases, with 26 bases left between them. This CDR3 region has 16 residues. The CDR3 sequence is CASTPADSFMVEGYTF. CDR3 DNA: TGTGCCAGCACCCCCGCGGACAGTTTTATGGTAGAGGGCTACACCTTC.